The next 30 T cell receptor beta chains were all read from a single sample in a study of tumor-infiltrating lymphocytes in oesophageal squamous cell carcinoma. Using its own MiXCR run on the PCR reads, TCRdb lists one record per CDR3 protein. The sample has under 15,000 distinct CDR3 sequences; about 55% are singletons. The sequenced material came from esophageal tumor tissue. Receptors were obtained from a female donor with esophageal squamous cell carcinoma.

As concerns this clonotype: This clone may be a read error of a much larger clone one base away. This chain joins TRBV7-4 and TRBJ2-5, with 10 bases matching TRBD2. Germline assignment: CDR1 SGHVT and CDR2 SQSDAQ. The CDR3 consists of 15 residues. J was trimmed by 11 bases and V by 5 bases; bases with no gene match: 14. CDR3: CASSRSGRSYNEQYF. In nucleotides, the CDR3 is TGTGCCAGCAGCCGTAGCGGGAGGTCCTACAATGAGCAGTACTTC.

As DNA, the CDR3 is TGTGCCAGCAGCTTATTTTACGGGGGGCCTTACGAGCAGTTCTTC. Its translation is CASSLFYGGPYEQFF. The chain employs TRBV7-9 and TRBJ2-4; D is perhaps TRBD2 (7 bases). TRBJ2-1 explains the end of the DNA better; the J call may be wrong. The CDR3 has 15 residues. Germline V CDR1 and CDR2: SEHNR, FQNEAQ (reference sequence).

This chain uses TRBV7-2 with TRBJ2-3, with 8 bases matching TRBD2. The DNA end is more similar to TRBJ2-5, so the J call may be wrong. Germline V lookup: CDR1 SGHTA, CDR2 FQGNSA. This CDR3 is built from 15 residues. CDR3 DNA: TGTGCCAGCAGCTTACAAGCGGGGGTTCAAGAGACCCAGTACTTC. Translation gives CASSLQAGVQETQYF.

This clonotype was seen only a few times. This chain links TRBV6-1 with TRBJ2-5; 7 bases agree with TRBD1. CDR1 and CDR2 (germline): MNHNS, SASEGT. The CDR3 has 14 amino acids. V lost 6 bases to trimming and J lost 2 bases; unmatched junction nucleotides: 6. The CDR3: CASRPGQNQETQYF. CDR3 in DNA: TGTGCCAGCAGACCGGGACAGAATCAAGAGACCCAGTACTTC.

The chain couples TRBV7-2 to TRBJ2-3; 8 nucleotides match TRBD1. Trimming took 5 bases from V and 4 from J; bases not matched to a gene: 5. Per the germline V gene, CDR1 is SGHTA and CDR2 is FQGNSA. CDR3 length: 14 residues. In nucleotides, the CDR3 is TGTGCCAGCAGCACCGACAGGGGTGCAGATACGCAGTATTTT. It specifies CASSTDRGADTQYF.

This clonotype was seen a few times. The chain uses TRBV11-3 and TRBJ2-1, with D tentatively TRBD2 (5 bases). V lost 1 base and J lost 0, with 16 bases in between. Germline lookup yields CDR1 SGHNT and CDR2 YENEEA. The CDR3 extends over 18 amino acids. The CDR3 nucleotides read TGTGCCAGCAGCTTAGGGGTTGGTGTGGGGAGCTCCTACAATGAGCAGTTCTTC. Translation: CASSLGVGVGSSYNEQFF.

This clonotype was detected a few times. The chain couples TRBV20-1 to TRBJ1-1, with 7 bases lining up with TRBD1. The CDR3 is made up of 13 amino acids. Germline CDR1 is DFQATT and CDR2 is SNEGSKA (reference sequence). Trimming at V came to 5 bases and at J to 1 base, leaving 4 bases not matched to a gene. The CDR3 region has the DNA TGCAGTGCTTCGCGGACAGGGAACACTGAAGCTTTCTTT. The encoded protein is CSASRTGNTEAFF.

As to this clonotype: Because it lacks the conserved phenylalanine or tryptophan at the end, this CDR3 is likely a read error. The limits of the CDR3 on the DNA are not certain, so only TCRdb's listed CDR3 is given. The genes are TRBV7-6 and TRBJ2-6; the table names TRBD1, a call not compared with the DNA. The germline CDR1 and CDR2 sequences are SGHVS and FNYEAQ. The CDR3 comprises 17 residues, both ends counted. CDR3 region: CASSSGTGVQNEQFFGA.

This sequence joins TRBV5-1 and TRBJ2-5; the match to TRBD2 covers 16 bases. The last part of the DNA fits TRBJ2-7 better; the J call may be wrong. CDR3 size: 16 residues. Germline CDR1 SGHRS, CDR2 YFSETQ. CDR3 sequence: CASSRGLAGGGYEQYF. The CDR3 coding sequence is TGCGCCAGCAGCCGGGGACTAGCGGGAGGGGGATACGAGCAGTACTTC.

There are a few counts of this clonotype. J is TRBJ2-3 and V is TRBV7-2; D could derive from TRBD1 or TRBD2 (5 bases each). The V end was cut by 1 base, the J end by 3 bases, with 17 bases between. CDR1 is SGHTA and CDR2 is FQGNSA in the germline V gene. The CDR3 contains 17 residues. The CDR3 protein is CASSLVYPGPVTDTQYF. The CDR3 nucleotides are TGTGCCAGCAGCTTAGTTTACCCGGGACCCGTGACAGATACGCAGTATTTT.

This clonotype has ten or more counts. A much larger clone differs from this one at a single base, so this may be a read error. The gene calls are TRBV5-1 and TRBJ2-5, with 10 bases lining up with TRBD1. Germline values: CDR1 SGHRS, CDR2 YFSETQ. J lost 11 bases, V lost 4 bases, and 17 bases had no gene match. CDR3 length: 16 amino acids. CDR3 amino acids: CASSPQPGQGNNEQYF. CDR3 DNA: TGCGCCAGCAGCCCACAACCGGGACAGGGGAACAATGAGCAGTACTTC.

This chain links TRBV5-1 with TRBJ2-3; 8 nucleotides align to TRBD1. Germline-derived CDR1 and CDR2 are SGHRS and YFSETQ. This CDR3 is 15 amino acids long. V lost 5 bases and J lost 2; bases outside the gene matches: 7. CDR3 DNA: TGCGCCAGCAGGCCCGGGACAGGTAACACAGATACGCAGTATTTT. Protein product: CASRPGTGNTDTQYF.

The CDR3 reads CASSYLGQSNYGYTF. The DNA of the CDR3 is TGTGCCAGCAGTTACCTGGGACAGTCTAACTATGGCTACACCTTC. The chain couples TRBV6-4 to TRBJ1-2; TRBD1 matches 7 bases. Germline CDR1 MRHNA, CDR2 SNTAGT. Unmatched junction bases numbered 6, after V lost 5 bases and J lost 0 bases. The CDR3 totals 15 residues.

V usage is TRBV7-3 and J usage is TRBJ2-3, with D unresolved. Germline V lookup: CDR1 SGHTA, CDR2 FQGTGA. The CDR3 length is 13 residues. V lost 4 bases and J lost 6, with 11 bases in between. For the CDR3, the DNA is TGTGCCAGCAGCTCGGTTTTCGGGGATACGCAGTATTTT. Translated: CASSSVFGDTQYF.

On this clonotype itself: The CDR3 does not close with the conserved phenylalanine or tryptophan, likely indicating a read error. The DNA is left out, because the CDR3 cannot be placed on it with certainty; the CDR3 is given as TCRdb lists it. This CDR3 is CASSLGLGPYPETQYFGP. The rearrangement uses TRBV7-6 and TRBJ1-6. The CDR3 totals 18 residues, both ends included. CDR1 and CDR2 from the germline V gene are SGHVS and FNYEAQ.

In its sample, this clonotype was seen many times. The V gene is TRBV7-2, the J gene TRBJ2-5, with 11 bases fitting TRBD2. V shed 4 bases and J 9 bases; nucleotides not matched to a gene: 13. CDR1 and CDR2 from the germline V gene are SGHTA and FQGNSA. CDR3 length: 16 amino acids. CDR3 nucleotide sequence: TGTGCCAGCAGCTCCTCCGGGACTAGCGGTCCTGGGGCCCAGTACTTC. This sequence encodes CASSSSGTSGPGAQYF.

The chain is built from TRBV7-6 and TRBJ2-7; D remains ambiguous. The germline V and J ends were trimmed by 3 bases and 0 bases, with 6 bases remaining between them. The V gene's germline CDR1 is SGHVS and CDR2 FNYEAQ. CDR3 size: 13 residues. As DNA, the CDR3 is TGTGCCAGCAGCTTTCAGTACTCCTACGAGCAGTACTTC. Translation gives CASSFQYSYEQYF.

This clonotype counts as large. The rearrangement joins TRBV7-8 to TRBJ2-7; 9 nucleotides agree with TRBD1. This CDR3 has 14 residues. V was clipped by 5 bases and J by 2 bases; unmatched bases: 4. Germline-derived CDR1 and CDR2 are SGHVS and FQNEAQ. CDR3: CASSNRQGAYEQYF. The DNA for the CDR3 is TGTGCCAGCAGCAACAGACAGGGGGCCTACGAGCAGTACTTC.

V gene TRBV6-6 combines with J gene TRBJ1-4; D might be TRBD1 (6 bases). The CDR3 is 14 residues long. V lost 6 bases and J lost 8, with 16 bases in between. The germline CDR1 and CDR2 sequences are MNHNY and SVGAGI (reference sequence). CDR3 sequence reads: CASSQQGWGEKLFF. DNA for the CDR3: TGTGCCAGCAGCCAACAGGGCTGGGGGGAAAAACTGTTTTTT.

A note on this clonotype: This may come from a read error, since a much larger clone is one base off. J is TRBJ2-1 and V is TRBV27; tentatively, D is TRBD1 or TRBD2 (5 bases each). The J call could be wrong; TRBJ2-7 is a better fit for the DNA end. Germline lookup yields CDR1 MNHEY and CDR2 SMNVEV (reference sequence). The CDR3 is 14 residues long. The chain's CDR3 is CASSRRGADNEQYF. CDR3 DNA sequence: TGTGCCAGCAGCCGTAGGGGAGCTGACAATGAGCAGTACTTC.

The chain recombines TRBV5-1 with TRBJ2-7; 10 positions match TRBD1. Germline V gene lookup returns CDR1 SGHRS and CDR2 YFSETQ. V was clipped by 4 bases and J by 4 bases; unmatched bases: 2. CDR3 length equals 13 residues. DNA of the CDR3: TGCGCCAGCAGCCGACAGGGGGCTTACGAGCAGTACTTC. This sequence encodes CASSRQGAYEQYF. The whole variable domain, remainder taken from reference TRBV5-1 and TRBJ2-7, is KAGVTQTPRYLIKTRGQQVTLSCSPISGHRSVSWYQQTPGQGLQFLFEYFSETQRNKGNFPGRFSGRQFSNSRSEMNVSTLELGDSALYLCASSRQGAYEQYFGPGTRLTVT.

This clonotype was counted between two and nine times. J is TRBJ2-3 and V is TRBV7-6; D tentatively fits TRBD1 or TRBD2 (5 bases each). The length of the CDR3 is 15 residues. Between the trimmed V and J ends, which lost 1 base and 0 bases, there was a span of 8 bases. The germline V gene encodes CDR1 SGHVS and CDR2 FNYEAQ. This chain's CDR3 is CASSLGGISTDTQYF. DNA of the CDR3: TGTGCCAGCAGCTTAGGGGGGATTAGCACAGATACGCAGTATTTT.

This clonotype was counted ten times or more. V and J are TRBV7-3 and TRBJ2-5, with D possibly being TRBD2 (6 bases). The J call may be mistaken, given a closer DNA end match to TRBJ2-1. The germline V gene encodes CDR1 SGHTA and CDR2 FQGTGA. The CDR3 loop spans 16 amino acids. The CDR3, as DNA: TGTGCCAGCAGCCTTTTAGCCGGGAGTGCCTACAATGAGCAGTTCTTC. Its protein is CASSLLAGSAYNEQFF.

This sequence joins TRBV19 and TRBJ1-5; D uncertain. This CDR3 has 14 residues. V gave up 3 bases and J gave up 4 bases, with 10 bases separating them. Looked up from germline, CDR1 is LNHDA and CDR2 is SQIVND (reference sequence). CDR3 sequence: CASSIVFPNQPQHF. The CDR3 nucleotides read TGTGCCAGTAGTATCGTATTTCCGAATCAGCCCCAGCATTTT.

The rearrangement links TRBV11-2 to TRBJ2-4; no clear D. Near its end, the DNA agrees better with TRBJ2-7, so the J call may be wrong. CDR3 size: 11 residues. Germline CDR1 and CDR2: SGHAT and FQNNGV. The CDR3 DNA sequence: TGTGCCAGCAGGATAGGAGACGAGCAGTACTTC. Amino acid sequence: CASRIGDEQYF.

The J gene is TRBJ2-5, the V gene TRBV24-1; 12 nucleotides agree with TRBD2. The J call is doubtful: the DNA matches TRBJ2-3 better. This CDR3 spans 19 amino acids. The germline CDR1 and CDR2 sequences are KGHDR and SFDVKD. The CDR3 DNA reads TGTGCCACCAGTGAACATAGACTAGCGGGAGAAAGTTTCAGAGATACGCAGTATTTT. This codes for CATSEHRLAGESFRDTQYF.

This clonotype is medium-sized within its sample. This chain uses TRBV7-9 with TRBJ2-1, with TRBD2 identical over 9 bases. V was pared by 1 base and J by 6 bases, with 4 bases of the junction left unmatched. The V gene's germline CDR1 is SEHNR and CDR2 FQNEAQ (reference sequence). There are 15 residues in the CDR3. In DNA form, the CDR3 reads TGTGCCAGCAGCTTAGGGTGGCGGGAGGGCAATGAGCAGTTCTTC. Translated, it gives CASSLGWREGNEQFF.

The CDR3 nucleotides read TGTGCCAGCAGCCAACACCTAGCGGGAGGGCTAACAGATACGCAGTATTTT. Translated: CASSQHLAGGLTDTQYF. The chain employs TRBV7-6 and TRBJ2-3; the match to TRBD2 covers 12 bases. With 5 bases clipped from V and 3 bases from J, the junction kept 9 bases outside the gene matches. CDR3 length: 17 residues. From germline, CDR1 is SGHVS and CDR2 FNYEAQ. The full variable domain, its missing parts supplied by reference TRBV7-6 and TRBJ2-3, is GAGVSQSPRYKVTKRGQDVALRCDPISGHVSLYWYRQALGQGPEFLTYFNYEAQQDKSGLPNDRFSAERPEGSISTLTIQRTEQRDSAMYRCASSQHLAGGLTDTQYFGPGTRLTVL.

The chain's CDR3 is CASSPSRAEGYTDTQYF. The CDR3 nucleotides read TGTGCCAGCAGCCCGTCGCGGGCGGAGGGCTACACAGATACGCAGTATTTT. The chain uses TRBV7-3 and TRBJ2-3; D is possibly TRBD2 (6 bases). This CDR3 has 17 residues. V was trimmed by 5 bases and J by 2 bases, leaving 20 bases between them. Per the germline V gene, CDR1 is SGHTA and CDR2 is FQGTGA.

This clonotype showed up just a few times. The chain employs TRBV7-2 and TRBJ2-7; the D gene is possibly TRBD2 (6 bases). Judging by the DNA end, TRBJ2-5 fits better; the J call may be wrong. This CDR3 has 15 residues. Germline CDR1 reads SGHTA; CDR2 reads FQGNSA. Written as DNA, the CDR3 is TGTGCCAGCAGCTTAGATGCTAGCGTAGTCGAGACCCAGTACTTC. Translating gives CASSLDASVVETQYF.